Listed below are T cell receptor beta chains from one sample, sequenced in a study of T cell repertoires in cytomegalovirus infection. MiXCR was run by TCRdb on the reads, yielding one entry per CDR3 protein. Found here are over 250,000 distinct CDR3 sequences, around 20% of them singletons; the top ten hold about 21%. These receptors' targets are unknown. The input for sequencing was cultured PBMCs, taken from culture after CMV antigen stimulation. These receptors originate from a human donor in good health (CMV status not recorded). Some clones in this sample may be carry-over from other donors' samples. Each CDR3 is given with its conserved first and last residue. D genes are given only for firm matches. Part of the rows lack a size; the others show once, few, many or a class for expanded clones.

TRBV4-3,NA,TRBJ1-2,NA,TGCGCCAGCAGCCAAGACAGGGGAAGGGTCTATGGCTACACCTTC,CASSQDRGRVYGYTF
TRBV7-2,NA,TRBJ1-3,few,TGTGCCAGCAGCTTAGATGTCTCTGTCGACACCATATATTTT,CASSLDVSVDTIYF
TRBV28,NA,TRBJ1-5,NA,TGTGCCAGCAGTTTAGGCGGCGGGAATCAGCTCCAGCATTTT,CASSLGGGNQLQHF
TRBV6-8,NA,TRBJ2-3,NA,TGTACCAGCAGTTACGGCCTCACAGATACGCAGTATTTT,CTSSYGLTDTQYF
TRBV28,TRBD1,TRBJ1-2,NA,TGTGCCAGCAGTGTCCTAGGGACAGGGAAAATCTATGGCTACACCTTC,CASSVLGTGKIYGYTF
TRBV29-1,TRBD2,TRBJ2-1,NA,TGCAGCCATCTAGCGGAGGTTAACAATGAGCAGTTCTTC,CSHLAEVNNEQFF
TRBV10-3,NA,TRBJ2-7,NA,TGTGCCACCGGACGAATACAGGGTCTTCTCTACGAGCAGTACTTC,CATGRIQGLLYEQYF
TRBV19,TRBD1,TRBJ2-1,few,TGTGCCAGTACCCCTGCCACAGGGGAGCGAGGCCATGAGCAGTTCTTC,CASTPATGERGHEQFF
TRBV7-2,NA,TRBJ1-3,few,TGTGCCAGCAGCTTAAGGGCCCCGGGGGGCTCTGGAAACACCATATATTTT,CASSLRAPGGSGNTIYF
TRBV9,TRBD2,TRBJ2-1,few,TGTGCCAGCAGCTCTGGCGGGAGATCTGAAAATGAGCAGTTCTTC,CASSSGGRSENEQFF
TRBV6-2/TRBV6-3,NA,TRBJ2-1,NA,TGTGCCAGCAGTTACTCAGTTAGATCGCCATCCTACAATGAGCAGTTCTTC,CASSYSVRSPSYNEQFF
TRBV6-1,NA,TRBJ2-1,few,TGTGCCAGCAGTCCCCCGGGGCGTGAGCAGTTCTTC,CASSPPGREQFF
TRBV29-1,TRBD1,TRBJ1-3,NA,TGCAGCGTTGAAGTTCCCGGGACAGGGGGAAGTGGTGGTGGAAACACCATATATTTT,CSVEVPGTGGSGGGNTIYF
TRBV6-2/TRBV6-3,TRBD1,TRBJ2-7,NA,TGTGCCAGCAGTTACTCGATAGAGGCAGGGGGTACGGACGAGCAGTACTTC,CASSYSIEAGGTDEQYF
TRBV19,NA,TRBJ1-5,NA,TGTGCCAGCGTGACAGGTCTCAGCAATCAGCCCCAGCATTTT,CASVTGLSNQPQHF
TRBV7-2,NA,TRBJ1-1,many,TGTGCCAGCAGCCTGGTTCCCCGGGACACTGAAGCTTTCTTT,CASSLVPRDTEAFF
TRBV5-6,TRBD2,TRBJ2-3,NA,TGTGCCAGCAGCCCCGGGACTAGCGGGAGGGCAAATACGCAGTATTTT,CASSPGTSGRANTQYF
TRBV6-2/TRBV6-3,NA,TRBJ1-3,NA,TGTGCCAGCAACGACATTTCTGGAAACACCATATATTTT,CASNDISGNTIYF
TRBV18,NA,TRBJ1-2,few,TGTGCCAGCTCACCAGGCGGGGACGGCTACACCTTC,CASSPGGDGYTF
TRBV7-2,NA,TRBJ1-1,many,TGTGCCAGCAGATCCGGACAGAACACTGAAGCTTTCTTT,CASRSGQNTEAFF
TRBV15,TRBD2,TRBJ2-1,once,TGTGCCACCAGCAGACCGAGCGGGAGGGCGAATGAGCAGTTCTTC,CATSRPSGRANEQFF
TRBV7-7,NA,TRBJ2-2,NA,TGTGCCAGCAGCATAAGCGATACCGGGGAGCTGTTTTTT,CASSISDTGELFF
TRBV19,NA,TRBJ1-2,NA,TGTGCCAGTAGTCCCTGGATCCGGGATTACTATGGCTACACCTTC,CASSPWIRDYYGYTF
TRBV7-8,NA,TRBJ1-1,many,TGTGCCAGCAGCATGGGCAGTGCTGAAGCTTTCTTT,CASSMGSAEAFF
TRBV6-2/TRBV6-3,NA,TRBJ1-3,NA,TGTGCCAGCAGTTACTCGATGGAACTCGGGGAGCGACTCTCTGGAAACACCATATATTTT,CASSYSMELGERLSGNTIYF
TRBV19,TRBD2,TRBJ2-1,NA,TGTGCCAGTATCCGGACTAGCGGGAGGGTTAATGAGCAGTTCTTC,CASIRTSGRVNEQFF
TRBV28,TRBD2,TRBJ2-7,NA,TGTGCCAGCAGTTTAGTAGGGGCGGGAGTAGTCTACGAGCAGTACTTC,CASSLVGAGVVYEQYF
TRBV7-2,NA,TRBJ2-7,many,TGTGCCAGCAGCTTAGGCGCGGGAAGGGACGAGCAGTACTTC,CASSLGAGRDEQYF
TRBV10-3,NA,TRBJ1-2,NA,TGTGCCATCCCCCGGGCCACGGAGGGCTACACCTTC,CAIPRATEGYTF
TRBV4-1,TRBD2,TRBJ2-1,many,TGCGCCAGCGGATTAGCGGGAGCCACCTACAATGAGCAGTTCTTC,CASGLAGATYNEQFF
TRBV27,NA,TRBJ2-2,few,TGTGCCAGCAGTTTAGGGGCCCCGAACACCGGGGAGCTGTTTTTT,CASSLGAPNTGELFF
TRBV7-9,TRBD2,TRBJ2-1,many,TGTGCCAGCAGCGGGGGGACTAGCGGGAGACATTCGGTCTTC,CASSGGTSGRHSVF
TRBV11-2,TRBD2,TRBJ2-3,NA,TGTGCCAGCAGTGGGTGGGAGGGCCCAGATACGCAGTATTTT,CASSGWEGPDTQYF
TRBV19,TRBD2,TRBJ2-3,NA,TGTGCCAGTAGGAAGCATAGCGGGAGGATGACGACAGATACGCAGTATTTT,CASRKHSGRMTTDTQYF
TRBV7-2,TRBD2,TRBJ2-3,many,TGTGCCAGCAGCTTAGATAGCGGGAGGAAAGATACGCAGTATTTT,CASSLDSGRKDTQYF
TRBV7-3,TRBD1,TRBJ2-3,NA,TGTGCCAGCAGCCGGACAGGGGGAACAGATACGCAGTATTTT,CASSRTGGTDTQYF
TRBV24-1,TRBD2,TRBJ2-1,NA,TGTGCCACCAGTGATCAGCGGGAGTTGCCCTACAATGAGCAGTTCTTC,CATSDQRELPYNEQFF
TRBV27,TRBD2,TRBJ2-1,few,TGTGCCAGCAGTGCCACTAGCGGGATTAACTCCTACAATGAGCAGTTCTTC,CASSATSGINSYNEQFF
TRBV11-2,TRBD2,TRBJ2-3,NA,TGTGCCAGCAGCCCCAGACTAGCGGTGGGCACAGATACGCAGTATTTT,CASSPRLAVGTDTQYF
TRBV19,TRBD1,TRBJ1-4,few,TGTGCCAGTAGTCCCCACGGACAGGGTTGGGTCACTGGTGAAAAACTGTTTTTT,CASSPHGQGWVTGEKLFF
TRBV20-1,TRBD2,TRBJ2-1,NA,TGCAGTGCTAGAGTTTCGGTAGCGGGAAGGGCTGAGCAGTTCTTC,CSARVSVAGRAEQFF
TRBV9,TRBD1,TRBJ1-4,few,TGTGCCAGCAGCGTAGGGACAGGGTGGAATGAAAAACTGTTTTTT,CASSVGTGWNEKLFF